These 4 T cell receptor beta chains were all obtained from the same sample, sequenced in a study of T cell responses to AZD1222 COVID-19 vaccine. Some clones are missing from TCRdb's copy, which holds only in-frame ones; the method was immunoSEQ multiplex PCR. The sample includes some 100,000 clones, about 88% of them seen just once. The sample was peripheral blood, taken on day 0 of AZD1222 vaccination. Source of these receptors: an adult in good health.

This chain uses TRBV27 with TRBJ2-1; unclear D gene. From germline, CDR1 is MNHEY and CDR2 SMNVEV (reference sequence). V gave up 4 bases and J gave up 3 bases, with 16 bases separating them. The CDR3 contains 16 residues. CDR3 residues: CASSSPSRSSYNEQFF. The CDR3 bases are TGTGCCAGCAGTTCCCCCTCCCGATCAAGCTACAATGAGCAGTTCTTC.

The CDR3 nucleotides read TGTGCCAGCAGCTTAAGGGGGCGGTTCCTTAAGAACACTGAAGCTTTCTTT. It specifies CASSLRGRFLKNTEAFF. The chain joins TRBV7-3 to TRBJ1-1; D perhaps matches TRBD1 (6 bases). CDR1 SGHTA and CDR2 FQGTGA come from the germline V gene. This CDR3 has 17 residues. V lost 1 base to trimming and J lost 1 base, with 16 bases between them.

The chain carries TRBV18 and TRBJ1-2; the D gene is possibly TRBD1 (5 bases). Germline V gives CDR1 KGHSH, CDR2 LQKENI. V lost 6 bases and J lost 4, with 12 bases in between. The CDR3 is made up of 13 amino acids. Here the CDR3 DNA reads TGTGCCAGCTCCCCAGGGCAACCCTATGGCTACACCTTC. Its translation is CASSPGQPYGYTF.

A remark on this clone: An end of the junction does not agree with germline; a read error may underlie this. The chain couples TRBV7-7 to TRBJ1-1; D remains unclear. The CDR3 totals 20 residues. CDR1 and CDR2 from the germline V gene are SSHAT and FNYEAQ (reference sequence). The CDR3 protein is CASSSGSIPPSKTNRIEAFF. In nucleotides, the CDR3 is TGTGCTAGCAGTTCCGGGTCCATCCCTCCATCAAAAACAAATCGGATTGAAGCTTTCTTT.